These T cell receptor beta chains were read from a single sample in a study of glioma-infiltrating T cells. Via MiXCR, TCRdb re-called the multiplex PCR reads, giving one row per CDR3 protein. This sample has some 16,000 distinct CDR3 sequences, with roughly 64% found just once. Sequences were obtained from glioma tissue, nonneoplastic brain tissue, or PBMCs (not recorded which). All receptors come from a human donor with low-grade glioma or glioblastoma, undergoing nonglioma brain surgery, or in good health (not recorded which). The CDR3 runs from the conserved cysteine through the conserved F or W. Each record gives: D gene, CDR3 length, V gene, J gene, CDR3 protein. A D gene is named only where the DNA matches it firmly.

-,16,TRBV4-1,TRBJ1-2,CASSQARGASDYGYTF
TRBD1,13,TRBV6-1,TRBJ2-5,CASIQGAQETQYF
-,13,TRBV27,TRBJ1-5,CASSFGNAQPQHF
-,12,TRBV7-2,TRBJ2-7,CASSPTLREQYF
TRBD2,15,TRBV27,TRBJ2-1,CATHSLASGGNEQFF
-,14,TRBV29-1,TRBJ1-6,CSVRREGYNSPLHF
-,12,TRBV20-1,TRBJ2-1,CSASSRSNEQFF
-,13,TRBV6-6,TRBJ1-2,CASSTGAYYGYTF
TRBD2,13,TRBV6-2/TRBV6-3,TRBJ2-7,CASSSGGIHEQYF
-,11,TRBV27,TRBJ2-2,CASRTYGELFF
TRBD1,13,TRBV6-1,TRBJ2-7,CASTTTGKYEQYF
-,14,TRBV29-1,TRBJ2-1,CSVEGLEGLYEQFF
TRBD1,15,TRBV7-2,TRBJ2-4,CASTGGKGQGDIQYF
-,12,TRBV6-1,TRBJ2-7,CASRGIPYEQYF
-,12,TRBV6-6,TRBJ2-5,CASSYNQETQYF
TRBD2,15,TRBV27,TRBJ2-7,CASSLVQGGGYEQYF
-,12,TRBV28,TRBJ1-1,CASSLRQSHAFF
-,15,TRBV19,TRBJ2-1,CASSAGGKRPNEQFF
TRBD2,16,TRBV28,TRBJ2-7,CASSLSGRTSSYEQYF
-,11,TRBV6-1,TRBJ2-7,CASTTGYEQYF
-,14,TRBV24-1,TRBJ1-5,CATSDSGPNQPQHF
TRBD1,13,TRBV27,TRBJ2-1,CASSRTGLGEQFF
-,10,TRBV5-5,TRBJ2-1,CASRGPEQFF
-,11,TRBV7-2,TRBJ2-5,CASSLEKTQYF
-,15,TRBV7-2,TRBJ1-5,CASSLGYGQSQPQHF
-,15,TRBV10-2,TRBJ2-1,CASSESRGFHNEQFF
TRBD1,14,TRBV20-1,TRBJ1-5,CSAMGTGTNQPQHF
-,13,TRBV7-4,TRBJ2-1,CASSPGFYNEQFF
TRBD1,15,TRBV6-6,TRBJ1-5,CASSSGTGGGQPQHF
TRBD2,15,TRBV27,TRBJ2-5,CASSSMTSGEETQYF
-,13,TRBV25-1,TRBJ1-1,CASSLGMGTEAFF
-,15,TRBV18,TRBJ1-3,CASSPKGDSGNTIYF
-,11,TRBV2,TRBJ1-5,CASSFGQPQHF
-,15,TRBV20-1,TRBJ2-7,CSATFGSGLTYEQHF
TRBD1,15,TRBV18,TRBJ1-6,CASSLSTGINSPLHF